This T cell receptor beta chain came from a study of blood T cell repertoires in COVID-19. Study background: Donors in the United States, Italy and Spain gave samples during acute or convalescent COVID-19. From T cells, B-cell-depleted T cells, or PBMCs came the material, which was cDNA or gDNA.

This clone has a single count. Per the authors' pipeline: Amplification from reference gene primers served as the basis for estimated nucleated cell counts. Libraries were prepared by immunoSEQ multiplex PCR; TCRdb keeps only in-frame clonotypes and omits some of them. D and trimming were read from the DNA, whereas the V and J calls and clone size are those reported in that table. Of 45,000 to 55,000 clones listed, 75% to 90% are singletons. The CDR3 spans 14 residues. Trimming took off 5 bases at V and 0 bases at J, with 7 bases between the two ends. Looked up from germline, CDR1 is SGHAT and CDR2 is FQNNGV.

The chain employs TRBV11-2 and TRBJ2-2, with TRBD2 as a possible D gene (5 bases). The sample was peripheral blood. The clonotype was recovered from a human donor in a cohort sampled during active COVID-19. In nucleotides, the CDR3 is TGTGCCAGCAGCCCGCGGGCGAACACCGGGGAGCTGTTTTTT. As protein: CASSPRANTGELFF.